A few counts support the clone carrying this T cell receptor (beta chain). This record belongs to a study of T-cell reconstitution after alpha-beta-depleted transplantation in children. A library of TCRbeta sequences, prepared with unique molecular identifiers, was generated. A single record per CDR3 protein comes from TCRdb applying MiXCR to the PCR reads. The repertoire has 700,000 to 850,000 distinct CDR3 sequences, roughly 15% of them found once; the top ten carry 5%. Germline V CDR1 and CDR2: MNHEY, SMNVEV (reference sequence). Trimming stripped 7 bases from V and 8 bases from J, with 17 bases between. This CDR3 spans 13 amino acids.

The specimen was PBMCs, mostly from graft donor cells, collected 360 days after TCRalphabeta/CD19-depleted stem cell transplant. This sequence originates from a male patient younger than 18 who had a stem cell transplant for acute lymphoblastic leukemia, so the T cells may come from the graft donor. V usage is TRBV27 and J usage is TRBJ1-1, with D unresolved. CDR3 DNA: TGTGCCAGCACTTCGAGTCCCCGAAGGGAAGCTTTCTTT. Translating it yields CASTSSPRREAFF.